This T cell receptor beta chain is from a study of blood T cell repertoires in COVID-19. As for the study in general: The United States, Italy and Spain were the sources of the acute and convalescent COVID-19 samples. T cells, B-cell-depleted T cells, or PBMCs provided the cDNA or gDNA that served as material.

As for this clone: One junction end does not reproduce the germline sequence, and a read error may be involved.

Original handling: Estimation of nucleated cell counts relied on the amplification of reference gene primers. Produced via immunoSEQ multiplex PCR; TCRdb's table is partial and in-frame only. That table is the source of V, J and clone size, and D and trimming were worked out from the DNA. The data contain roughly 70,000 clones, 88% of them singletons. The clonotype originates from a human donor in a cohort sampled during active COVID-19. Sample: peripheral blood.

The CDR3 DNA is TGTGCTAGCAGCTTAGGGGGGGGACAAGAGACCCAGTACTTC. It yields the protein CASSLGGGQETQYF. The rearrangement joins TRBV7-7 to TRBJ2-5; TRBD2 is a possible D gene (7 bases). This CDR3 has 14 residues. CDR1 is SSHAT, CDR2 FNYEAQ, per germline (reference sequence). Looking up the rest from reference TRBV7-7 and TRBJ2-5 gives the full variable domain: GAGVSQSPRYKVTKRGQDVTLRCDPISSHATLYWYQQALGQGPEFLTYFNYEAQPDKSGLPSDRFSAERPEGSISTLTIQRTEQRDSAMYRCASSLGGGQETQYFGPGTRLLVL.